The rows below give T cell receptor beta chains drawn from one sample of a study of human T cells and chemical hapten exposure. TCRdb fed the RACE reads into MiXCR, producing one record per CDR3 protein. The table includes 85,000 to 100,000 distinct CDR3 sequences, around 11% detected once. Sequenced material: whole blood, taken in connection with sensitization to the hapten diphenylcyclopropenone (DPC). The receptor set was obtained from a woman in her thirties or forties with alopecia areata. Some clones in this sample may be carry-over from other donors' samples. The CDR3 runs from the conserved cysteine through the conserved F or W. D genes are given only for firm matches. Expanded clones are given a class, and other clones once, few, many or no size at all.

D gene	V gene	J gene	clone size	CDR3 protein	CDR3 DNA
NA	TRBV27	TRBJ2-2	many	CASSPSPGRITGELFF	TGTGCCAGCAGTCCAAGCCCCGGGAGAATCACCGGGGAGCTGTTTTTT
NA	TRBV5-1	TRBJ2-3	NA	CASSLWTATDTQYF	TGCGCCAGCAGCCTGTGGACGGCCACAGATACGCAGTATTTT
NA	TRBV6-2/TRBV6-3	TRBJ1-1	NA	CASSYYGVRNTEAFF	TGTGCCAGCAGTTACTATGGAGTCAGGAACACTGAAGCTTTCTTT
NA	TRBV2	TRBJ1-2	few	CASSRTGPGGSGYTF	TGTGCCAGCAGTCGTACAGGGCCAGGAGGAAGTGGCTACACCTTC
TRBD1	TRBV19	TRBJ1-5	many	CASRTQGASNQPQHF	TGTGCCAGTAGAACACAGGGGGCTAGCAATCAGCCCCAGCATTTT
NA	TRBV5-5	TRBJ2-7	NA	CASSLERGPYEQYF	TGTGCCAGCAGCTTGGAACGGGGACCCTACGAGCAGTACTTC
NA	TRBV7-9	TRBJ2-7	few	CASSPKEGAFSYEQYF	TGTGCCAGCAGCCCGAAGGAGGGCGCGTTCTCCTACGAGCAGTACTTC
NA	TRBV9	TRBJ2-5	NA	CASSVGAQETQYF	TGTGCCAGCAGCGTAGGAGCCCAAGAGACCCAGTACTTC
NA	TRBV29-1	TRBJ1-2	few	CSVALFGSNYGYTF	TGCAGCGTCGCACTGTTTGGCAGTAACTATGGCTACACCTTC
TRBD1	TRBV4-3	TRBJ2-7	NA	CASSLTPGQGYEQYF	TGCGCCAGCAGCCTTACACCGGGACAGGGGTACGAGCAGTACTTC
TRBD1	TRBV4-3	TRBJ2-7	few	CASSLGTADYEQYF	TGCGCCAGCAGCCTTGGGACAGCTGACTACGAGCAGTACTTC
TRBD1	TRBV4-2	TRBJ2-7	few	CASSQDRGQGLSGEQYF	TGTGCCAGCAGCCAAGATCGGGGACAGGGTCTGTCCGGGGAGCAGTACTTC
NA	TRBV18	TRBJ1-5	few	CASSPRAGDQPQHF	TGTGCCAGCTCACCGAGGGCAGGGGATCAGCCCCAGCATTTT
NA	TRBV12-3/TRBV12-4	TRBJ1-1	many	CASSLGGMNTEAFF	TGTGCCAGCAGTTTAGGTGGGATGAACACTGAAGCTTTCTTT
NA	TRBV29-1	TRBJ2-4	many	CSVSIGGWWDIQYF	TGCAGCGTTTCCATTGGGGGGTGGTGGGACATTCAGTACTTC
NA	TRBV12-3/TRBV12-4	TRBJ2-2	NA	CASSAARPPGELFF	TGTGCCAGCAGTGCGGCGAGACCCCCCGGGGAGCTGTTTTTT
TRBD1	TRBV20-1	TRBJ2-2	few	CSATPTGHTGELFF	TGCAGTGCTACGCCGACAGGGCACACCGGGGAGCTGTTTTTT
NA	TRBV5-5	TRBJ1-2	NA	CASSLAWQVNYGYTF	TGTGCCAGCAGCTTGGCCTGGCAGGTTAACTATGGCTACACCTTC
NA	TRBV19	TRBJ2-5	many	CASSMSSQETQYF	TGTGCCAGTAGTATGTCTAGCCAAGAGACCCAGTACTTC
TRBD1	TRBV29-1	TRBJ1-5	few	CSVGQGWNQPQHF	TGCAGCGTCGGACAGGGGTGGAATCAGCCCCAGCATTTT
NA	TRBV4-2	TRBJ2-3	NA	CASSQDQGPRADTQYF	TGTGCCAGCAGCCAAGATCAGGGCCCCCGTGCAGATACGCAGTATTTT
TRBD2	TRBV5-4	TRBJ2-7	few	CASSQGTSGVYEQYF	TGTGCCAGCAGCCAAGGGACTAGCGGGGTTTACGAGCAGTACTTC
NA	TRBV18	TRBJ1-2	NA	CASSPDNYGYTF	TGTGCCAGCTCACCGGACAACTATGGCTACACCTTC
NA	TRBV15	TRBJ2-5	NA	CATSRDPLETQYF	TGTGCCACCAGCAGAGATCCTCTGGAGACCCAGTACTTC
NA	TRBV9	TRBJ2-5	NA	CASSVGGAVETQYF	TGTGCCAGCAGCGTAGGAGGGGCAGTGGAGACCCAGTACTTC
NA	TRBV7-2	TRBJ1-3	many	CASSSLGFAGNTIYF	TGTGCCAGCAGCTCCTTAGGGTTTGCTGGAAACACCATATATTTT
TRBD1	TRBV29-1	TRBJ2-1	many	CSAMTGTNEQFF	TGCAGCGCTATGACAGGGACAAATGAGCAGTTCTTC
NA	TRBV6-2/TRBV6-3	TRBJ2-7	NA	CASSWDGTYEQYF	TGTGCCAGCAGTTGGGACGGAACCTACGAGCAGTACTTC
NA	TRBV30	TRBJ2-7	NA	CAWSAAYEQYF	TGTGCCTGGAGTGCGGCGTACGAGCAGTACTTC
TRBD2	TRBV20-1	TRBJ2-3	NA	CSAQTSGKVGDTQYF	TGCAGTGCCCAGACTAGCGGGAAAGTCGGAGATACGCAGTATTTT
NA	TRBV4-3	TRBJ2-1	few	CASSQSTSRGNEQFF	TGCGCCAGCAGCCAATCGACATCCAGGGGCAATGAGCAGTTCTTC
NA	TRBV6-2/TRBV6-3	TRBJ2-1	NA	CASSRPSVAYNEQFF	TGTGCCAGCAGCCGACCTAGCGTCGCATACAATGAGCAGTTCTTC
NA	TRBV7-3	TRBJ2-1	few	CASSLKFEASVYNEQFF	TGTGCCAGCAGCTTAAAGTTTGAGGCTAGCGTTTACAATGAGCAGTTCTTC
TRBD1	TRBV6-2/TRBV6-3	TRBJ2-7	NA	CASSWGQGASGEQYF	TGTGCCAGCAGTTGGGGACAGGGGGCCTCTGGTGAGCAGTACTTC
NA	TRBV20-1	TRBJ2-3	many	CSARSIKATDTQYF	TGCAGTGCTAGATCGATAAAGGCCACAGATACGCAGTATTTT
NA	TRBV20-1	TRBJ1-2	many	CSASASRSGYTF	TGCAGTGCTAGCGCGAGTCGGTCTGGCTACACCTTC
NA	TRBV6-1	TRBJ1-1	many	CASSETGNTEAFF	TGTGCCAGCAGTGAAACAGGCAACACTGAAGCTTTCTTT
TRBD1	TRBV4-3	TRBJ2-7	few	CASSQDRDSFYEQYF	TGCGCCAGCAGCCAAGATCGGGACAGTTTCTACGAGCAGTACTTC
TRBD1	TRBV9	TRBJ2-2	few	CASSRGQGARTGELFF	TGTGCCAGCAGCAGGGGACAGGGGGCAAGGACCGGGGAGCTGTTTTTT
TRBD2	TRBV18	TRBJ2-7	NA	CASSEVAGPLYEQYF	TGTGCCAGCTCAGAAGTAGCGGGCCCACTCTACGAGCAGTACTTC
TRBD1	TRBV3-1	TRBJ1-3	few	CASSQDIGQGGDTIYF	TGTGCCAGCAGCCAAGATATCGGACAGGGTGGGGACACCATATATTTT
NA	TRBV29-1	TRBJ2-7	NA	CSVARDDEQYF	TGCAGCGTTGCCAGGGACGACGAGCAGTACTTC
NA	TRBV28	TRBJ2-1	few	CASKGTTNNEQFF	TGTGCCAGCAAAGGGACAACGAACAATGAGCAGTTCTTC
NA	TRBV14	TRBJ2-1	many	CASSQLVIGYNEQFF	TGTGCCAGCAGTCAGCTAGTAATCGGGTACAATGAGCAGTTCTTC
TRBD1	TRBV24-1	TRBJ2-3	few	CATRGQGTDTQYF	TGTGCCACCCGGGGACAGGGGACAGATACGCAGTATTTT
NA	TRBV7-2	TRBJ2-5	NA	CASSSLGGQETQYF	TGTGCCAGCAGCTCCCTCGGCGGTCAAGAGACCCAGTACTTC
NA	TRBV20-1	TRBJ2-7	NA	CSASVDSAGSMGEQYF	TGCAGTGCTAGCGTAGATTCGGCGGGTAGTATGGGGGAGCAGTACTTC
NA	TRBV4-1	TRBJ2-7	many	CASSHPGPYSYEQYF	TGCGCCAGCAGCCACCCAGGCCCATATTCCTACGAGCAGTACTTC
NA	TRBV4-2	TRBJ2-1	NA	CASSQETPLGAWGYNEQFF	TGTGCCAGCAGCCAAGAAACCCCTTTAGGCGCCTGGGGGTACAATGAGCAGTTCTTC